These 20 T cell receptor beta chains were sequenced from one sample in a study of cytomegalovirus exposure and HLA in healthy donors. Use of 60 Vbeta and 13 Jbeta primers characterized the PCR. Assay: immunoSEQ multiplex PCR; the TCRdb copy retains only in-frame clones and omits some. The sample consists of roughly 160,000 clones, approximately 80% of them appearing once. Sequenced: PBMCs. Receptors originate from a male donor in good health and CMV-seropositive.

The chain links TRBV4-3 to TRBJ2-1; the match to TRBD2 covers 16 bases. Germline V gene data show CDR1 as LGHNA and CDR2 as YSLEER. V gave up 2 bases and J gave up 7 bases; unmatched junction bases: 5. This CDR3 is 17 amino acids long. This CDR3 reads CASSQPGLAGGPNEQFF. The DNA for the CDR3 is TGCGCCAGCAGCCAACCGGGACTAGCGGGAGGGCCAAATGAGCAGTTCTTC.

The CDR3 region is CASSFPGYNSPLHF. Here the CDR3 DNA reads TGTGCCAGCAGCTTCCCAGGCTATAATTCACCCCTCCACTTT. This rearrangement joins TRBV7-2 to TRBJ1-6; D ambiguous. Trimming removed 3 bases at V and 3 bases at J, with 6 bases between. The CDR3 loop spans 14 amino acids. Germline CDR1 SGHTA, CDR2 FQGNSA.

The chain combines TRBV19 with TRBJ2-5; the match to TRBD1 covers 7 bases. Germline CDR1 LNHDA, CDR2 SQIVND (reference sequence). The CDR3 length is 14 residues. J was trimmed by 3 bases and V by 3 bases; bases with no gene match: 4. CDR3 bases: TGTGCCAGTAGTATTTCCGACAGGGAAGAGACCCAGTACTTC. Residues: CASSISDREETQYF.

This chain connects TRBV28 to TRBJ2-4; possible D gene TRBD1, 8 bases. The CDR3 is made up of 16 amino acids. V was pared by 2 bases and J by 1 base, with 12 bases between. Germline lookup yields CDR1 MDHEN and CDR2 SYDVKM. CDR3 amino acids: CASSLTGGAAKNIQYF. CDR3 coding DNA: TGTGCCAGCAGTTTAACAGGGGGGGCCGCCAAAAACATTCAGTACTTC. Full variable domain (remainder filled in from reference TRBV28 and TRBJ2-4): DVKVTQSSRYLVKRTGEKVFLECVQDMDHENMFWYRQDPGLGLRLIYFSYDVKMKEKGDIPEGYSVSREKKERFSLILESASTNQTSMYLCASSLTGGAAKNIQYFGAGTRLSVL.

V and J are TRBV7-2 and TRBJ2-3, with D possibly matching TRBD2 (7 bases). The ends were cut back, 4 bases at V and 2 bases at J, with 16 bases in the middle. The CDR3 covers 16 residues. CDR1 and CDR2 from the germline V gene are SGHTA and FQGNSA. The CDR3 protein is CASSSRLAGVTDTQYF. The CDR3 DNA sequence: TGTGCCAGCAGCTCCCGACTAGCAGGGGTCACAGATACGCAGTATTTT.

The chain carries TRBV5-1 and TRBJ2-1; 9 positions agree with TRBD1. Germline V CDR1 and CDR2: SGHRS, YFSETQ. With V trimmed by 2 bases and J by 7 bases, 7 bases remained unmatched. This CDR3 is built from 15 residues. CDR3 residues: CASSFRDRETNEQFF. CDR3 in DNA: TGCGCCAGCAGCTTCCGGGACAGGGAAACGAATGAGCAGTTCTTC.

V is TRBV30 and J is TRBJ1-1; a possible D gene is TRBD1 (5 bases). V dropped 5 bases and J dropped 0 bases, with 7 bases sitting between them. The CDR3 covers 12 residues. Germline values: CDR1 GTSNPN, CDR2 SVGIG (reference sequence). CDR3 DNA sequence: TGTGCCTGGGGACAAATGAACACTGAAGCTTTCTTT. Residues: CAWGQMNTEAFF.

This clone has just a few counts. The genes are TRBV7-9 and TRBJ2-3; D not resolved. The V gene's germline CDR1 is SEHNR and CDR2 FQNEAQ (reference sequence). V gave up 8 bases and J gave up 0 bases, with 9 bases separating them. The CDR3 spans 13 residues. For the CDR3, the DNA is TGTGCCAGCCGAGGCTTCAGCACAGATACGCAGTATTTT. It translates to CASRGFSTDTQYF.

The rearrangement uses TRBV10-1 and TRBJ1-1, with D unresolved. This CDR3 is 12 amino acids long. V was shortened by 4 bases and J by 10 bases, with 13 bases between the two germline ends. Germline V CDR1 and CDR2: WNHNN, SYGVQD (reference sequence). CDR3 residues: CASSVTLEGAFF. Here the CDR3 DNA reads TGCGCCAGCAGTGTGACTCTGGAAGGAGCTTTCTTT.

As for this clone: The same CDR3 also results from other DNA sequences found in this sample. The chain has TRBV15 and TRBJ2-7, with TRBD2 identical over 12 bases. Germline V gene sequence: CDR1 LNHNV, CDR2 YYDKDF (reference sequence). The CDR3 runs 18 residues. V lost 3 bases to trimming and J lost 4 bases; unmatched junction nucleotides: 13. In nucleotides, the CDR3 is TGTGCCACCAGCAGGTCCTGGACTAGCGGGGCCAGCTCTTACGAGCAGTACTTC. It specifies CATSRSWTSGASSYEQYF.

V is TRBV19 and J is TRBJ1-1; D not certain. Per germline, CDR1 LNHDA and CDR2 SQIVND (reference sequence). This CDR3 region has 14 residues. V dropped 5 bases and J dropped 5 bases, with 15 bases sitting between them. The CDR3 region is CASSPTAGRTEAFF. The CDR3 DNA reads as TGTGCCAGTAGTCCCACGGCAGGAAGAACTGAAGCTTTCTTT.

The chain links TRBV9 to TRBJ1-5; D perhaps matches TRBD1 (6 bases). The CDR3 contains 15 residues. V lost 4 bases and J lost 4, with 15 bases in between. Germline lookup yields CDR1 SGDLS and CDR2 YYNGEE. CDR3 DNA sequence: TGTGCCAGCAGCTTGCTAGGACAGCCAAATCAGCCCCAGCATTTT. Its protein product is CASSLLGQPNQPQHF. Variable domain in full (rest from reference TRBV9 and TRBJ1-5): DSGVTQTPKHLITATGQRVTLRCSPRSGDLSVYWYQQSLDQGLQFLIQYYNGEERAKGNILERFSAQQFPDLHSELNLSSLELGDSALYFCASSLLGQPNQPQHFGDGTRLSIL.

V gene TRBV6-5 combines with J gene TRBJ2-3; 10 nucleotides line up with TRBD2. Germline-derived CDR1 and CDR2 are MNHEY and SVGAGI. This CDR3 region has 15 residues. V gave up 3 bases and J gave up 7 bases; unmatched junction bases: 7. The DNA for the CDR3 is TGTGCCAGCAGTTATCTAGCGGGAGTGTTGAATACGCAGTATTTT. Translation: CASSYLAGVLNTQYF.

V is TRBV9 and J is TRBJ1-2; tentative D call: TRBD1 (5 bases). CDR1 is SGDLS, CDR2 YYNGEE, per germline. The CDR3 has 15 residues. V was trimmed by 0 bases and J by 4 bases, leaving 13 bases between them. The CDR3 nucleotides are TGTGCCAGCAGCGTAGCTACGGAGGGGAGCTATGGCTACACCTTC. Translated, it gives CASSVATEGSYGYTF.

V usage is TRBV9 and J usage is TRBJ2-7; the match to TRBD1 covers 7 bases. J was trimmed by 0 bases and V by 5 bases; bases with no gene match: 8. The CDR3 runs 15 residues. Germline values: CDR1 SGDLS, CDR2 YYNGEE. CDR3 region: CASSFTGESSYEQYF. The CDR3 nucleotides are TGTGCCAGCAGTTTCACAGGGGAGAGCTCCTACGAGCAGTACTTC.

CDR3 nucleotides: TGCAGCGTTGAAAACAGCGGGAGGGGTATGTACAATGAGCAGTTCTTC. This sequence encodes CSVENSGRGMYNEQFF. The rearrangement links TRBV29-1 to TRBJ2-1; 10 bases match TRBD2. The CDR3 contains 16 residues. After removal of 2 bases from V and 4 bases from J, the junction contained 8 bases not matched to a gene. Looked up from germline, CDR1 is SQVTM and CDR2 is ANQGSEA.

The chain uses TRBV6-1 and TRBJ1-2; D is unclear. Germline V gene lookup returns CDR1 MNHNS and CDR2 SASEGT. V was clipped by 4 bases and J by 2 bases, with 11 bases between them. The CDR3 runs 14 residues. For the CDR3, the DNA is TGTGCCAGCAGTGTCCGCCAGACAAACTATGGCTACACCTTC. As protein: CASSVRQTNYGYTF.

The J gene is TRBJ2-7, the V gene TRBV7-9; the D is unclear. Germline assignment: CDR1 SEHNR and CDR2 FQNEAQ (reference sequence). Trimming cost V 5 bases and J 2 bases, with 7 bases left between them. This CDR3 is 12 amino acids long. Here the CDR3 DNA reads TGTGCCAGCAGCCCCCAAACCTACGAGCAGTACTTC. This encodes CASSPQTYEQYF.

The genes are TRBV4-1 and TRBJ1-2; possible D gene TRBD1, 5 bases. The V end was cut by 1 base, the J end by 4 bases, with 13 bases between. The CDR3 runs to 15 residues. CDR1 MGHRA and CDR2 YSYEKL come from the germline V gene. CDR3 region: CASSQVIGAGYGYTF. The CDR3 coding sequence is TGCGCCAGCAGCCAAGTTATAGGGGCAGGCTATGGCTACACCTTC.

The rearrangement joins TRBV5-1 to TRBJ2-7, with no clear D. This CDR3 is 14 amino acids long. The V gene's germline CDR1 is SGHRS and CDR2 YFSETQ. V was trimmed by 0 bases and J by 3 bases, leaving 10 bases between them. DNA for the CDR3: TGCGCCAGCAGCTTGGTTGGGCAGAACTACGAGCAGTACTTC. It codes for CASSLVGQNYEQYF.